This T cell receptor beta chain was sequenced in a study of CD8+CD57+ T cells in acquired aplastic anemia. Study as a whole: When averaged, DNA from sorted CD4+ and CD8+ cells came to 2.5 to 3.5 ug.

The TCR beta profiling, which covered VDJ combination and CDR3 sequence, was carried out using genomic DNA as the template. TCRdb redid the calling of the reads with MiXCR, one entry per CDR3 protein. The repertoire consists of hundreds of thousands of distinct CDR3 sequences, with roughly 50% occurring once and the leading ten covering about 20%. In patients chosen for sequencing, flow cytometry had shown CD8+CD57+ cell expansion. With no exception, the patients had severe acquired aplastic anemia. Patients had undergone no therapy by the time their blood was sampled. Sequencing used sorted CD4+, CD8+, or CD8+CD57+ T cells (not recorded which) from PBMCs. The sequence was obtained from a human donor with aplastic anemia.

For the CDR3, the DNA is TGTGCCAGCAGGGGACAGCACACCGGGGAGCTGTTTTTT. Its translation is CASRGQHTGELFF. The chain couples TRBV2 to TRBJ2-2, with TRBD1 matching 7 bases. CDR1 is SNHLY, CDR2 FYNNEI, per germline. Losses at the gene ends were 6 bases for V and 3 bases for J; bases not matched to a gene: 1. The CDR3 sequence is 13 residues long.